The 3 T cell receptor beta chains reported below all come from one sample, sequenced in a study of T cell repertoires in cytomegalovirus infection. TCRdb redid the calling of the reads with MiXCR, one entry per CDR3 protein. The sample comprises about 190,000 distinct CDR3 sequences, 25% to 30% of which are singletons, and 30% to 35% rests with the top ten. The material sequenced was PBMCs. The receptors shown here come from a human donor in good health (CMV status not recorded). Some clones in this sample may be carry-over from other donors' samples.

The sample holds many counts of this clonotype. The chain joins TRBV24-1 to TRBJ2-2; D call uncertain. Germline CDR1 and CDR2: KGHDR and SFDVKD. The V and J ends lost 1 base and 4 bases respectively, with 0 bases between them. There are 12 residues in the CDR3. In DNA, the CDR3 is TGTGCCACCAGTGATTTCACCGGGGAGCTGTTTTTT. Encoded protein: CATSDFTGELFF.

The chain employs TRBV5-6 and TRBJ1-2; D may be TRBD1 (5 bases). CDR1 and CDR2 (germline): SGHDT, YYEEEE. This CDR3 is 14 amino acids long. V shed 4 bases and J shed 2 bases, with 12 bases lying between them. This CDR3 reads CASSHWAGNYGYTF. In DNA form, the CDR3 reads TGTGCCAGCAGCCATTGGGCAGGGAACTATGGCTACACCTTC.

The chain couples TRBV5-1 to TRBJ2-7; 8 bases are a match to TRBD1. J was trimmed by 6 bases and V by 0 bases; bases with no gene match: 5. This CDR3 has 14 residues. The germline gives CDR1 SGHRS, CDR2 YFSETQ. CDR3 sequence (DNA): TGCGCCAGCAGCTTGGGCGGACAGGGAGGCGAGCAGTACTTC. It encodes CASSLGGQGGEQYF.